These T cell receptor beta chains were read from a single sample in a study of shared clonotypes between healthy human individuals. Libraries were prepared by immunoSEQ multiplex PCR; TCRdb keeps only in-frame clonotypes and omits some of them. The table records about 2.4 million clones, 93% of them present only once. Sequencing used naive CD4+ T cells from PBMCs. The receptors here all came from a man between 18 and 29 years old in good health. Some clones in this sample may be carry-over from other donors' samples. Both conserved end residues are part of each CDR3. Each record gives: J gene, clone size, V gene, D gene, CDR3 DNA, CDR3 protein. The D gene is left open where the match is weak. Size is stated for part of the rows, as once, few or many counts, or as a class when the clone is expanded.

>TRBJ1-1|.|TRBV19|.
TGTGCCAGTAGTATGAAAGGGGGTACCACTGAAGCTTTCTTT
CASSMKGGTTEAFF
>TRBJ1-2|.|TRBV10-3|.
TGTGCCATCCGGAGGGATGGGACGAACTATGGCTACACCTTC
CAIRRDGTNYGYTF
>TRBJ1-2|once|TRBV7-3|.
TGTGCCAGCAGCCCAACAGGAGGGGAGGGTGGCTACACCTTC
CASSPTGGEGGYTF
>TRBJ2-6|once|TRBV11-2|.
TGTGCCAGCAGGTCGTCTGGGGCCAACGTCCTGACTTTC
CASRSSGANVLTF
>TRBJ2-1|.|TRBV19|TRBD2
TGTGCCAGTAGTGAAGGGACTAGCGGGAGGTCGCAGTTCTTC
CASSEGTSGRSQFF
>TRBJ2-1|.|TRBV11-2|TRBD2
TGTGCCAGCAGCCCTCGCAGGCTAGCGGGAGTGGAAGAGCAGTTCTTC
CASSPRRLAGVEEQFF
>TRBJ2-7|.|TRBV11-2|.
TGTGCCAGCAGCTTGCTTCGAACTGGTATATACGAGCAGTACTTC
CASSLLRTGIYEQYF
>TRBJ2-3|once|TRBV9|TRBD2
TGTGCCAGCAGCGTATTAGCGGGAAAGAGCACAGATACGCAGTATTTT
CASSVLAGKSTDTQYF
>TRBJ2-7|.|TRBV25-1|.
TGTGCCAGCCGATCCCGACAGACCTACGAGCAGTACTTC
CASRSRQTYEQYF
>TRBJ2-7|.|TRBV4-1|TRBD2
TGCGCCAGCAGCCAAAGCCTAGCGGGAGCCTACGAGCAGTACTTC
CASSQSLAGAYEQYF
>TRBJ2-3|.|TRBV18|TRBD1
TGTGCCAGCTCACCAAACAGGGGGCGGTCTGATACGCAGTATTTT
CASSPNRGRSDTQYF
>TRBJ2-6|.|TRBV6-5|.
TGTGCCAGCAGTTACGACGGGGGATCTGGGGCCAACGTCCTGACTTTC
CASSYDGGSGANVLTF
>TRBJ1-5|.|TRBV6-5|TRBD1
TGTGCCAGCAGTTACAGGACAGGGTTGGGACAGCCCCAGCATTTT
CASSYRTGLGQPQHF
>TRBJ2-5|.|TRBV18|.
TGTGCCAGCTCCCCGGCGACAGGCTTCCAAGAGACCCAGTACTTC
CASSPATGFQETQYF
>TRBJ2-3|.|TRBV4-2|.
TGTGCCAGCAGCCAAAACAGGGATACGCAGTATTTT
CASSQNRDTQYF
>TRBJ2-1|.|TRBV5-1|.
TGCGCCAGCAGCTTGCTAGGCACCATCGGGAATGAGCAGTTCTTC
CASSLLGTIGNEQFF
>TRBJ2-7|.|TRBV7-9|TRBD2
TGTGCCAGCAGCCAAAGCGGGAGGACCGCCTACGAGCAGTACTTC
CASSQSGRTAYEQYF
>TRBJ2-7|.|TRBV5-1|TRBD2
TGCGCCAGCAGCTTGGTATCGACTAGCGGGAGTAGCGAGCAGTACTTC
CASSLVSTSGSSEQYF
>TRBJ2-5|.|TRBV2|TRBD2
TGTGCCAGCAGTGAGAAGGGACTAGATTTGGAGACCCAGTACTTC
CASSEKGLDLETQYF
>TRBJ2-3|.|TRBV28|.
TGTGCCAGCAGTTCCTCCCATGTCCTGGGGACAGATACGCAGTATTTT
CASSSSHVLGTDTQYF
>TRBJ2-3|.|TRBV29-1|.
TGCAGCGGGGGGGGCGGGGGCTACAGGGATACGCAGTATTTT
CSGGGGGYRDTQYF
>TRBJ2-3|.|TRBV11-2|TRBD2
TGTGCCAGCAGCCTAAGAGGAGGGAGGGCCCGTAGCACAGATACGCAGTATTTT
CASSLRGGRARSTDTQYF
>TRBJ2-5|.|TRBV5-1|.
TGCGCCAGCAGCTTGGCCCAAACGTACCAAGAGACCCAGTACTTC
CASSLAQTYQETQYF
>TRBJ2-5|.|TRBV30|.
TGTGCCTGGGACAGCGAAGAGACCCAGTACTTC
CAWDSEETQYF
>TRBJ2-2|.|TRBV28|TRBD2
TGTGCCAGCATGTCTAGCGGGAACACCGGGGAGCTGTTTTTT
CASMSSGNTGELFF
>TRBJ2-3|.|TRBV7-6|.
TGTGCCAGCAGCTTGGGGTTCGCGGGTTCGGGCACAGATACGCAGTATTTT
CASSLGFAGSGTDTQYF
>TRBJ2-1|.|TRBV5-1|.
TGCGCCAGCAGGGTGGGCCGCTCCTACAATGAGCAGTTCTTC
CASRVGRSYNEQFF
>TRBJ2-7|.|TRBV9|TRBD1
TGTGCCAGCAGCCGGACAGGGGCCTCCTACGAGCAGTACTTC
CASSRTGASYEQYF
>TRBJ1-3|.|TRBV7-9|TRBD1
TGTGCCAGCAGCCCGCAGGGGGGGGCTGGAAACACCATATATTTT
CASSPQGGAGNTIYF
>TRBJ1-5|.|TRBV28|.
TGTGCCAGCAGTTTACTTATGGAGGGCGCGGGACAGCCCCAGCATTTT
CASSLLMEGAGQPQHF
>TRBJ2-7|once|TRBV18|.
TGTGCCAGCTCACCGGGGGCAGGCGCGGAGGAGCAGTACTTC
CASSPGAGAEEQYF
>TRBJ1-1|.|TRBV5-1|TRBD1
TGCGCCAGCAGCGGTGGAGGGGGCTATACTGAAGCTTTCTTT
CASSGGGGYTEAFF
>TRBJ2-6|.|TRBV2|.
TGTGCCAGCAGTGTGTTGGTGGTGGGCAGCTACTCTGGGGCCAACGTCCTGACTTTC
CASSVLVVGSYSGANVLTF
>TRBJ1-5|once|TRBV7-9|.
TGTGCCAGCAGCTTCGACCGGCAGCCCCAGCATTTT
CASSFDRQPQHF
>TRBJ2-1|.|TRBV25-1|TRBD2
TGTGCCAGCAGGGAAGGGAGGGCGGGTGAGCAGTTCTTC
CASREGRAGEQFF
>TRBJ1-1|.|TRBV30|.
TGTGCCTGGAGTGTTCGTTTTGGCACTGAAGCTTTCTTT
CAWSVRFGTEAFF
>TRBJ2-7|.|TRBV11-2|TRBD2
TGTGCCAGCAGCCTCACTAGCGGGATTTCCTACGAGCAGTACTTC
CASSLTSGISYEQYF
>TRBJ1-2|once|TRBV18|.
TGTGCCAGCTCACGGGGGACACCACTCTATGGCTACACCTTC
CASSRGTPLYGYTF
>TRBJ2-3|.|TRBV13|.
TGTGCCAGCAGCTTACAGGGTGTGACAGATACGCAGTATTTT
CASSLQGVTDTQYF
>TRBJ1-3|.|TRBV6-1|.
TGTGCCAGCAGTTCCTGGGAGCGCTCCGGAAACACCATATATTTT
CASSSWERSGNTIYF
>TRBJ1-2|.|TRBV15|.
TGTGCCACCAGCAGAGGGGGCGACTATGGCTACACCTTC
CATSRGGDYGYTF
>TRBJ1-1|few|TRBV5-1|.
TGCGCCAGCAGCTTGGTTCCGGGGAACACTGAAGCTTTCTTT
CASSLVPGNTEAFF
>TRBJ1-4|once|TRBV15|.
TGTGCCACCAGCAGCCGGCCGATCCGGGATGACAATGAAAAACTGTTTTTT
CATSSRPIRDDNEKLFF
>TRBJ2-3|.|TRBV7-9|.
TGTGCCAGCAGCTTAGTGGTGAGCACAGATACGCAGTATTTT
CASSLVVSTDTQYF
>TRBJ2-2|.|TRBV6-1|.
TGTGCCAGCATTAGAGAGGGCCCCACCGGGGAGCTGTTTTTT
CASIREGPTGELFF
>TRBJ1-2|.|TRBV6-5|.
TGTGCCAGCAGTTACTCGGGGGGGGAGGGCTACACCTTC
CASSYSGGEGYTF
>TRBJ1-5|.|TRBV4-1|.
TGCGCCAGCAGCCAAGAGGCGGGTAGCAATCAGCCCCAGCATTTT
CASSQEAGSNQPQHF
>TRBJ2-1|.|TRBV19|TRBD2
TGTGCCAGTAGTATAGTTAGCGGGCCCTACAATGAGCAGTTCTTC
CASSIVSGPYNEQFF
>TRBJ1-4|.|TRBV4-1|.
TGCGCCAGCAGCCAGGTGGGGATTACGAATGAAAAACTGTTTTTT
CASSQVGITNEKLFF
>TRBJ1-2|.|TRBV28|TRBD1
TGTGCCAGCAGCCCCGGACAGGACTATGGCTACACCTTC
CASSPGQDYGYTF
>TRBJ2-4|.|TRBV7-3|TRBD1
TGTGCCAGCAGCTCTAAGGGGGCCCAGAGGGACATTCAGTACTTC
CASSSKGAQRDIQYF
>TRBJ2-3|.|TRBV5-1|TRBD2
TGCGCCAGCAGCGCGGGACTAGCCTCCGGTACGCAGTATTTT
CASSAGLASGTQYF
>TRBJ2-1|.|TRBV11-2|.
TGTGCCAGCAGCTTAGAGAGAAATGAGCAGTTCTTC
CASSLERNEQFF
>TRBJ2-1|.|TRBV13|TRBD2
TGTGCCAGCAGCCTCCGGACCAGCGGGACGGGATGGAATGAGCAGTTCTTC
CASSLRTSGTGWNEQFF
>TRBJ2-3|.|TRBV7-8|.
TGTGCCAGCAGCGCTTCCAGCAGCACAGATACGCAGTATTTT
CASSASSSTDTQYF
>TRBJ2-3|.|TRBV7-9|TRBD1
TGTGCCAGCAGCCGAGACAGTACAGGGGACAGGGGGTATTTT
CASSRDSTGDRGYF
>TRBJ2-7|.|TRBV4-2|TRBD2
TGTGCCAGCAGCCAGATAAAATTAGCGGGGGGTTCCTACGAGCAGTACTTC
CASSQIKLAGGSYEQYF
>TRBJ2-2|.|TRBV5-8|.
TGTGCCAGCAGCTTCCCGGACGGTTACACCGGGGAGCTGTTTTTT
CASSFPDGYTGELFF
>TRBJ1-1|.|TRBV7-2|.
TGTGCCAGCAGCACCATGCGAAGGGCTGAAGCTTTCTTT
CASSTMRRAEAFF
>TRBJ1-5|few|TRBV5-4|.
TGTGCCAGCAGCTTGCTGGGTCAGCCCCAGCATTTT
CASSLLGQPQHF